This T cell receptor beta chain was recorded in a study of CD8 T cells in ankylosing spondylitis (dated by TCRdb to about 2017). About the investigation overall: The study profiled T cell receptor beta repertoires in healthy donors and ankylosing spondylitis patients to find disease-linked TCR variants. The whole study cohort included 108 healthy donors and 20 to 30 ankylosing spondylitis patients. Samples of peripheral blood were taken, and for ankylosing spondylitis patients, synovial fluid was collected as well. The paper's findings and limits, for the study overall: Some of the motif variants had been reported before in the synovial fluid and blood of reactive arthritis patients, a finding that suggests common disease-initiation mechanisms. The disease-linked clones were reported as significantly enriched in matched synovial fluid samples from ankylosing spondylitis patients. The disease-linked clones had a CD8+ phenotype and were found at relatively low frequencies in peripheral blood. A TCR beta motif of several highly homologous amino acid variants appeared characteristic of blood from ankylosing spondylitis patients.

About this clonotype: It has no known antigen specificity. No much larger clone is present one base from it, and per-base qualities are unavailable.

The V end gives up 3 bases and the J end 5 bases, leaving 8 bases in the junction not matched to a gene. From the cysteine through the phenylalanine, the CDR3 covers 16 amino acids. Only the CDR3 region is kept as DNA, spanning 48 bases read in frame from base 1. The CDR1 and CDR2 encoded by the germline V gene (reference sequence) are LGHDT and YNNKEL. Sequencing took place on an Illumina HiSeq 2500. Quantitative 5'-RACE with molecular barcodes was used to prepare TCR beta libraries. For the original study's pipeline: A new computational method based on a probabilistic model of VDJ rearrangement was used to identify disease-linked TCR variants. TCRdb reanalyzed the raw reads on its own, using fastp at Q25 for trimming and MiXCR for clone calling, and kept in-frame beta chains. One record per CDR3 amino acid sequence lists the most common genes and DNA. In this record, the V and J calls reflect TCRdb's handling and not the investigators' own analysis. The sample records roughly 400,000 distinct CDR3 sequences, around 24% of which are singletons. The top ten clones comprise approximately 15% of the sample.

The specimen was blood, either unsorted or a sorted T cell fraction (not recorded which). The origin of this receptor is a male donor with ankylosing spondylitis. The chain couples TRBV3-1 to TRBJ2-1; 9 middle bases align to TRBD2. The DNA sequence is given as TGTGCCAGCAGCCAGGGTCGGGCTAGCGGGAACAATGAGCAGTTCTTC. This codes for CASSQGRASGNNEQFF.